This TCR beta chain was identified during a study of tumor-infiltrating lymphocytes in primary liver carcinoma. The authors made TCR beta cDNA from around 500 ng total RNA with a constant-region primer. Employing slightly modified ARM-PCR, three nested multiplex PCR rounds were run, and these gave rise to the TCR beta libraries. TRBV1-TRBV30 forward primers and a C-beta reverse primer were used in the first two PCR rounds, which each ran for 9 to 10 cycles. TCRdb called the multiplex PCR reads again in MiXCR, with one record for every CDR3 protein. The sample lists about 330,000 distinct CDR3 sequences; less than 65% were seen once. Blood RNA was derived from unsorted whole blood, and germline DNA was extracted too. The junction had 5 bases not matched to a gene; V was cut back by 7 bases and J by 3 bases. Germline V gene data show CDR1 as KGHDR and CDR2 as SFDVKD. The CDR3 consists of 14 residues.

Material for sequencing was peripheral blood. The receptor comes from a middle-aged man with primary liver carcinoma and hepatitis B virus infection. The chain employs TRBV24-1 and TRBJ2-3; 8 bases are a match to TRBD2. DNA of the CDR3: TGTGCCACCAGGCCACCGGGAGGGACAGATACGCAGTATTTT. Amino acids: CATRPPGGTDTQYF.